These T cell receptor beta chains were read from a single sample in a study of regulatory T cells in long-lasting Graves disease. In TCRdb, the multiplex PCR reads were re-called with MiXCR into one record per CDR3 protein. The table lists fewer than 650,000 distinct CDR3 sequences, 16% of them singletons, with 18% in the top ten. The sample also formed part of further work on T cells in Graves' hyperthyroidism and ophthalmopathy.

Source: peripheral blood mononuclear cells (PBMCs), taken at new diagnosis, from a patient treated with antithyroid drugs. These TCRs come from a woman aged 30 to 39 with Graves disease. The CDR3 runs from the conserved cysteine through the conserved F or W. Fields, in order: D gene, J gene, V gene, CDR3 length, clone size, CDR3 protein, CDR3 DNA. The D gene is left open where the match is weak. Clone size, where shown, is once, few, many, or a class for clones that have expanded.

NA,TRBJ2-7,TRBV12-3/TRBV12-4,13,NA,CASSLRGSHEQYF,TGTGCCAGCAGTCTCAGGGGATCCCACGAGCAGTACTTC
NA,TRBJ2-7,TRBV6-2/TRBV6-3,13,NA,CATGTTNSYEQYF,TGTGCCACCGGGACAACTAATTCCTACGAGCAGTACTTC
NA,TRBJ1-4,TRBV4-1,13,NA,CASSPQTGEKLFF,TGCGCCAGCAGCCCGCAAACAGGGGAAAAACTGTTTTTT
NA,TRBJ2-7,TRBV28,17,many,CASSPHSWRETPYEQYF,TGTGCCAGCAGCCCTCACTCTTGGAGGGAGACACCCTACGAGCAGTACTTC
TRBD1,TRBJ2-3,TRBV24-1,15,many,CATNGRTGYTDTQYF,TGTGCCACCAACGGACGGACAGGCTACACAGATACGCAGTATTTT
NA,TRBJ2-1,TRBV18,14,NA,CTSSPPGVEGEQFF,TGTACCAGCTCACCACCAGGGGTTGAGGGAGAGCAGTTCTTC
TRBD1,TRBJ1-6,TRBV7-9,15,NA,CASSLEDRADSPLHF,TGTGCCAGCAGCTTAGAGGACAGGGCGGATTCACCCCTCCACTTT
NA,TRBJ2-5,TRBV20-1,15,NA,CSARDFFDIRETQYF,TGCAGTGCTAGAGATTTTTTCGACATTCGAGAGACCCAGTACTTC
NA,TRBJ2-1,TRBV6-1,17,few,CASSPGRTKGLNNEQFF,TGTGCCAGCAGTCCCGGTCGGACGAAGGGGCTAAACAATGAGCAGTTCTTC
NA,TRBJ2-3,TRBV6-2/TRBV6-3,13,many,CASRRNPTDTQYF,TGTGCCAGCAGAAGGAATCCCACAGATACGCAGTATTTT
NA,TRBJ2-3,TRBV19,17,NA,CASSYSFGGGRTDTQYF,TGTGCCAGTAGTTATTCATTTGGGGGAGGCCGCACAGATACGCAGTATTTT
TRBD1,TRBJ1-3,TRBV30,15,few,CAWSGKGASGNTIYF,TGTGCCTGGAGTGGCAAGGGGGCATCTGGAAACACCATATATTTT
NA,TRBJ1-5,TRBV29-1,12,many,CSVGDGGEPQHF,TGCAGCGTCGGAGACGGTGGGGAGCCCCAGCATTTT
TRBD2,TRBJ2-3,TRBV20-1,15,few,CSASTSGASTDTQYF,TGCAGTGCTAGTACTAGCGGGGCTAGCACAGATACGCAGTATTTT
NA,TRBJ1-2,TRBV7-9,14,NA,CASSRSLGNYGYTF,TGTGCCAGCAGCCGGTCCTTGGGAAACTATGGCTACACCTTC
TRBD2,TRBJ2-1,TRBV20-1,16,many,CSAPTVAGGPLNEQFF,TGCAGTGCTCCCACAGTCGCGGGAGGGCCCCTGAATGAGCAGTTCTTC
NA,TRBJ2-1,TRBV7-2,15,many,CASNSGPGEGYEQFF,TGTGCCAGCAATTCGGGACCGGGAGAGGGATATGAGCAGTTCTTC
TRBD1,TRBJ1-1,TRBV27,16,many,CASSKGGTGGYTEAFF,TGTGCCAGCAGCAAAGGAGGGACAGGGGGCTACACTGAAGCTTTCTTT
NA,TRBJ2-5,TRBV7-8,15,many,CASSPPLRAQETQYF,TGTGCCAGCAGCCCTCCTCTGAGGGCCCAAGAGACCCAGTACTTC
NA,TRBJ2-3,TRBV27,16,few,CASSARDSGPHPTQYF,TGTGCCAGCAGTGCCCGGGACTCCGGTCCACACCCTACGCAGTATTTT
NA,TRBJ1-5,TRBV20-1,14,many,CSAMTPYSNQPQHF,TGCAGTGCCATGACCCCTTATAGCAATCAGCCCCAGCATTTT
NA,TRBJ2-7,TRBV2,14,many,CASRLDSVTYEQYF,TGTGCCAGCAGGCTGGACAGCGTGACCTACGAGCAGTACTTC
NA,TRBJ2-1,TRBV10-1,17,NA,CASSVGQRLAISNEQFF,TGCGCCAGCAGTGTAGGTCAGCGGCTAGCGATTAGTAATGAGCAGTTCTTC
NA,TRBJ1-1,TRBV13,14,NA,CASSSGLENTEAFF,TGTGCCAGCAGCTCAGGATTAGAGAACACTGAAGCTTTCTTT
TRBD1,TRBJ2-2,TRBV3-1,14,few,CASSRPGTGGELFF,TGTGCCAGCAGCCGACCGGGGACAGGGGGGGAGCTGTTTTTT
NA,TRBJ1-5,TRBV28,14,NA,CASGQQGAGQPQHF,TGTGCCAGCGGACAACAGGGAGCGGGTCAGCCCCAGCATTTT
NA,TRBJ1-3,TRBV6-2/TRBV6-3,16,NA,CASSYSGGGTGNTIYF,TGTGCCAGCAGTTACTCGGGCGGGGGGACTGGAAACACCATATATTTT
TRBD1,TRBJ2-2,TRBV4-2,16,NA,CASSQDFGQGPGELFF,TGTGCCAGCAGCCAAGATTTTGGACAGGGGCCGGGGGAGCTGTTTTTT
NA,TRBJ2-1,TRBV5-1,13,few,CASSPDSYSEQFF,TGCGCCAGCAGCCCTGACTCCTACAGTGAGCAGTTCTTC
NA,TRBJ1-1,TRBV29-1,13,many,CSVGALGGTEAFF,TGCAGCGTCGGGGCACTCGGTGGCACTGAAGCTTTCTTT
NA,TRBJ2-7,TRBV20-1,11,NA,CSPKGGGEQYF,TGCAGTCCCAAGGGGGGCGGAGAGCAGTACTTC
NA,TRBJ1-2,TRBV4-1,14,NA,CASSQDEADYGYTF,TGCGCCAGCAGCCAAGATGAGGCGGACTATGGCTACACCTTC
NA,TRBJ1-4,TRBV24-1,12,few,CATSDSTEKLFF,TGTGCCACCAGTGATTCCACTGAAAAACTGTTTTTT
NA,TRBJ2-7,TRBV5-1,17,many,CASSLAVFPTGDYEQYF,TGCGCCAGCAGCTTGGCGGTTTTCCCCACAGGTGACTACGAGCAGTACTTC
TRBD1,TRBJ1-4,TRBV3-1,14,many,CASSHSGGDEKLFF,TGTGCCAGCAGCCATTCAGGGGGGGATGAAAAACTGTTTTTT
NA,TRBJ2-3,TRBV27,15,few,CASTPRGRGADTQYF,TGTGCCAGCACCCCACGAGGTAGAGGGGCAGATACGCAGTATTTT